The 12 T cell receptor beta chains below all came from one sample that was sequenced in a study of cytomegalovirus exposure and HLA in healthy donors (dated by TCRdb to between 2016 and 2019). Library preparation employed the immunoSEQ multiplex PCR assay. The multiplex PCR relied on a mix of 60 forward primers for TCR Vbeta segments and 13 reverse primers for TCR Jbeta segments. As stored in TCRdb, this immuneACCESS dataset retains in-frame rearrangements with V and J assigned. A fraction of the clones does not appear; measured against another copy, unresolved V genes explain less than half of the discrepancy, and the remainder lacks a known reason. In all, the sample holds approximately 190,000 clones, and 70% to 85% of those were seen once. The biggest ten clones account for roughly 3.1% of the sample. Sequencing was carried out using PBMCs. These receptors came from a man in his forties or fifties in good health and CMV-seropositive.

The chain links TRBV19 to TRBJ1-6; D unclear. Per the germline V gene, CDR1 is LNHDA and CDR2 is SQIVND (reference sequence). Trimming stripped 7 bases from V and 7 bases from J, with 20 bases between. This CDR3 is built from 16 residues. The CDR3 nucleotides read TGTGCCAGTACCCTACGGGGTAAAAGCGAAAATTCACCCCTCCACTTT. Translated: CASTLRGKSENSPLHF.

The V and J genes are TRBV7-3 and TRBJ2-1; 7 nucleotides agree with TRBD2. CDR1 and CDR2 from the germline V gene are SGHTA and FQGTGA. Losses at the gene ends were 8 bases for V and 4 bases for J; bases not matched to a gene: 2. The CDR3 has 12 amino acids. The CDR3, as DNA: TGTGCCAGCGCTAGCGGATACAATGAGCAGTTCTTC. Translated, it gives CASASGYNEQFF.

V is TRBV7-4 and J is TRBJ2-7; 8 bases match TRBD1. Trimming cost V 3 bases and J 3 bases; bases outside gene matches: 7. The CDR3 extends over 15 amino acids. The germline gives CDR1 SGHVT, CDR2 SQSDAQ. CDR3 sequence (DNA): TGTGCCAGCAGCTTGGACCACAGGGGGGTCTACGAGCAGTACTTC. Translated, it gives CASSLDHRGVYEQYF. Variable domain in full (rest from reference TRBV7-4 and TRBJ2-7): GAGVSQSPRYKVAKRGRDVALRCDSISGHVTLYWYRQTLGQGSEVLTYSQSDAQRDKSGRPSGRFSAERPERSVSTLKIQRTEQGDSAVYLCASSLDHRGVYEQYFGPGTRLTVT.

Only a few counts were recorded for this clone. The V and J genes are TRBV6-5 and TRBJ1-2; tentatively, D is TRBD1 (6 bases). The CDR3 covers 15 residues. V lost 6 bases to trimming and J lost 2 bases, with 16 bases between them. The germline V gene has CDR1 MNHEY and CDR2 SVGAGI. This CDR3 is CASRNRDTINYGYTF. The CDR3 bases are TGTGCCAGCAGGAACCGGGACACCATAAACTATGGCTACACCTTC.

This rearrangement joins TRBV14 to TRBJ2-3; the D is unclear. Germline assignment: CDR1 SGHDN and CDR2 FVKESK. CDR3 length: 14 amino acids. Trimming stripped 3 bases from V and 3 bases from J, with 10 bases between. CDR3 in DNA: TGTGCCAGCAGCCATTTGGCCCAGACAGATACGCAGTATTTT. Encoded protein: CASSHLAQTDTQYF.

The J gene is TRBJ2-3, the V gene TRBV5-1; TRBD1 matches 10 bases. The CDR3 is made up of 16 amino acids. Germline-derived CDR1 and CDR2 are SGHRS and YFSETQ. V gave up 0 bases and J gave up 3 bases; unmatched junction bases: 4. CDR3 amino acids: CASSLVGQGRTDTQYF. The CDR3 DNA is TGCGCCAGCAGCTTGGTGGGACAGGGGCGAACAGATACGCAGTATTTT.

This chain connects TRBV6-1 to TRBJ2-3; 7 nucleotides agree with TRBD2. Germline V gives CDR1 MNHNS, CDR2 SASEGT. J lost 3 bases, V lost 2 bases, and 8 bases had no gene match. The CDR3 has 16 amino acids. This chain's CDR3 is CASSELMAGVTDTQYF. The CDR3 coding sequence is TGTGCCAGCAGTGAACTGATGGCGGGAGTGACAGATACGCAGTATTTT.

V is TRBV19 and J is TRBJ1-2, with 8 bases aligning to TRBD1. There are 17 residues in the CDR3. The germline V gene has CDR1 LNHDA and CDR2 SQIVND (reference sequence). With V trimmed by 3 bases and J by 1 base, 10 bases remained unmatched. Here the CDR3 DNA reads TGTGCCAGTAGTATTGGTGGGACAGGTGGATTTAACTATGGCTACACCTTC. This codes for CASSIGGTGGFNYGYTF.

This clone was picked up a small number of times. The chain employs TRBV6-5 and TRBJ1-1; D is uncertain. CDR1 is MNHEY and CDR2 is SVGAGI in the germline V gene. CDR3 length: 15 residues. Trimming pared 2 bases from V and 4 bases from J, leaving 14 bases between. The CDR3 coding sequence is TGTGCCAGCAGTTACGAGACGGTAGCGTCCACTGAAGCTTTCTTT. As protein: CASSYETVASTEAFF.

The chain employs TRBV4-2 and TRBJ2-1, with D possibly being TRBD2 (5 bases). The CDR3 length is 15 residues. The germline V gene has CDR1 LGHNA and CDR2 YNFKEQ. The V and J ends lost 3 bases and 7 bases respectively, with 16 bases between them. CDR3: CASSQAGVTENEQFF. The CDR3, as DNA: TGTGCCAGCAGCCAGGCCGGGGTGACTGAGAATGAGCAGTTCTTC.

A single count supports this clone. As DNA, the CDR3 is TGCAGCGCTGCGGGGGGGGTAGGTTACGAGCAGTACTTC. Its translation: CSAAGGVGYEQYF. The rearrangement joins TRBV29-1 to TRBJ2-7; 9 nucleotides agree with TRBD2. The CDR3 runs to 13 residues. Germline trimming cut 7 bases from V and 4 bases from J; bases unmatched to any gene: 8. Germline assignment: CDR1 SQVTM and CDR2 ANQGSEA.

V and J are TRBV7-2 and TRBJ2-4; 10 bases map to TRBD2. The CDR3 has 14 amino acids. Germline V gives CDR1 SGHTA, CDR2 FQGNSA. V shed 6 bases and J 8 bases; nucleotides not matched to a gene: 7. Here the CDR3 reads CASRPSGSGDIQYF. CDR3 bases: TGTGCCAGCAGGCCTAGCGGGAGTGGGGACATTCAGTACTTC. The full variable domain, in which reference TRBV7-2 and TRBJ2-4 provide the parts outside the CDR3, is GAGVSQSPSNKVTEKGKDVELRCDPISGHTALYWYRQSLGQGLEFLIYFQGNSAPDKSGLPSDRFSAERTGGSVSTLTIQRTQQEDSAVYLCASRPSGSGDIQYFGAGTRLSVL.